This paragraph covers one T cell receptor beta chain sequence. This entry comes from a study of T cells after somatic rescue of genetic block. Assay used: immunoSEQ multiplex PCR; TCRdb lists only in-frame clones, some missing. The data show tens of thousands of clones, more than 80% seen once. V lost 2 bases to trimming and J lost 0 bases, with 22 bases between them. This CDR3 has 19 residues. CDR1 SGHVS and CDR2 FQNEAQ come from the germline V gene. The genes are TRBV7-8 and TRBJ1-2, with D perhaps matching TRBD1 (6 bases). Sample: peripheral blood mononuclear cells (PBMCs). This clonotype was obtained from a young woman. CDR3: CASSLSWVGRRGPNYGYTF. DNA of the CDR3: TGTGCCAGCAGCTTAAGCTGGGTCGGCCGCAGGGGACCTAACTATGGCTACACCTTC.